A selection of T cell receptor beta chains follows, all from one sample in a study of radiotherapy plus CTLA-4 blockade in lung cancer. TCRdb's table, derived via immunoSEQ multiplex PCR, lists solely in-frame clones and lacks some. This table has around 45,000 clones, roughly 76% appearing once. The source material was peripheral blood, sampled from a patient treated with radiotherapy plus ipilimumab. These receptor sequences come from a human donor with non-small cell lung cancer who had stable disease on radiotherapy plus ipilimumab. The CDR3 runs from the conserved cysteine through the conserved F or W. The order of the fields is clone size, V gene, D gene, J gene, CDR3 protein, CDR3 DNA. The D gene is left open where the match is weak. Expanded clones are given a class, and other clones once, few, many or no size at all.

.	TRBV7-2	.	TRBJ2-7	CASSITAYEQYF	TGTGCCAGCAGCATCACAGCCTACGAGCAGTACTTC
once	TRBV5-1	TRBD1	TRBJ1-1	CASSLRQGDTEAFF	TGCGCCAGCAGCTTGAGACAGGGCGACACTGAAGCTTTCTTT
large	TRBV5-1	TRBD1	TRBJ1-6	CASRPDRVYNSPLHF	TGCGCCAGCAGACCGGACAGGGTCTATAATTCACCCCTCCACTTT
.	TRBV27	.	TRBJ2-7	CASSYSGPSYEQYF	TGTGCCAGCAGTTACTCCGGGCCATCCTACGAGCAGTACTTC
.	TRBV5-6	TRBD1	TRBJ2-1	CASSWGETGGNNEQFF	TGTGCCAGCAGCTGGGGTGAGACAGGGGGCAACAATGAGCAGTTCTTC
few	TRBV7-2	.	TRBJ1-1	CASSSSPGGEAFF	TGTGCCAGCAGCTCATCACCTGGAGGGGAAGCTTTCTTT
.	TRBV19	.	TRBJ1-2	CASRQGGEYGYTF	TGTGCCAGTCGTCAGGGAGGGGAATATGGCTACACCTTC
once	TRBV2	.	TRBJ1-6	CASSEAPGRGSPLHF	TGTGCCAGCAGTGAAGCACCAGGGCGCGGGTCACCCCTCCACTTT
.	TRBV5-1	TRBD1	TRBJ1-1	CASTQDRGLTEAFF	TGCGCCAGCACCCAGGACAGGGGGCTGACTGAAGCTTTCTTT
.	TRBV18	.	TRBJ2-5	CASSPGQTYQETQYF	TGTGCCAGCTCACCTGGACAGACCTACCAAGAGACCCAGTACTTC
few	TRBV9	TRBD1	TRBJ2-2	CASNIGQGADTGELFF	TGTGCCAGCAACATCGGACAGGGGGCTGACACCGGGGAGCTGTTTTTT
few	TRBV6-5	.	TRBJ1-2	CASSPEGPSSGYTF	TGTGCCAGCAGCCCGGAAGGGCCCTCGAGTGGCTACACCTTC
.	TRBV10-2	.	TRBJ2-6	CASRTEFNSGANVLTF	TGCGCCAGCAGGACAGAGTTTAACTCTGGGGCCAACGTCCTGACTTTC
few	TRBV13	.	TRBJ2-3	CASQQRRATDTQYF	TGTGCCAGCCAACAGCGCAGGGCGACAGATACGCAGTATTTT
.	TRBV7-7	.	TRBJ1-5	CASSLELNQPQHF	TGTGCCAGCAGCTTAGAGCTCAATCAGCCCCAGCATTTT
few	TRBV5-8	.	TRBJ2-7	CASSSGAYEQYF	TGTGCCAGCAGCTCAGGGGCCTACGAGCAGTACTTC
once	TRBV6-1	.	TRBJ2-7	CASSLRGLSYEQYF	TGTGCCAGCTCCCTACGGGGGTTATCCTACGAGCAGTACTTC
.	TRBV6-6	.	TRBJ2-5	CASGPGLKTQYF	TGTGCCAGCGGGCCGGGGTTGAAGACCCAGTACTTC
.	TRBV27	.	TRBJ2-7	CASSLSGTHFYEQYF	TGTGCCAGCAGTTTATCAGGGACCCATTTCTACGAGCAGTACTTC
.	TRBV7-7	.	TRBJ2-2	CASSSGFSGGELFF	TGTGCCAGCAGCTCGGGATTCTCGGGCGGGGAGCTGTTTTTT
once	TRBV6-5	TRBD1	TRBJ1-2	CASSYPGQHGYTF	TGTGCCAGCAGTTACCCGGGACAGCATGGCTACACCTTC
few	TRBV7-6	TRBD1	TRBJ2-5	CASSRGTGFQETQYF	TGTGCCAGCAGCCGGGGGACAGGTTTCCAAGAGACCCAGTACTTC
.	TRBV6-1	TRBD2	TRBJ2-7	CASRLAGGPFAEQYF	TGTGCCAGCAGACTAGCGGGGGGGCCTTTTGCCGAGCAGTACTTC
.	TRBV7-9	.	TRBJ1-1	CASLVWGAGDTEAFF	TGTGCCAGCCTCGTCTGGGGGGCTGGAGACACTGAAGCTTTCTTT
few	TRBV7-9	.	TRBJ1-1	CASSFPVGTEAFF	TGTGCCAGCAGCTTCCCCGTGGGCACTGAAGCTTTCTTT
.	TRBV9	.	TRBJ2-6	CASSAPRDSLSGANVLTF	TGTGCCAGCAGCGCCCCCCGGGACTCCCTCTCTGGGGCCAACGTCCTGACTTTC
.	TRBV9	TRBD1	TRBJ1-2	CASSVELQGLNGYTF	TGTGCCAGCAGCGTAGAGCTACAGGGGTTAAATGGCTACACCTTC
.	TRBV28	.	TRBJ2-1	CASLGVRYEQFF	TGTGCCAGTTTAGGGGTTAGGTATGAGCAGTTCTTC
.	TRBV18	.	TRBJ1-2	CASSAGRYGYTF	TGTGCCAGCTCAGCTGGGCGTTATGGCTACACCTTC
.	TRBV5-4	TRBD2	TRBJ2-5	CASSLRTSGAETQYF	TGTGCCAGCAGCTTGAGGACTAGCGGGGCGGAGACCCAGTACTTC
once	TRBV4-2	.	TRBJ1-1	CASSQDRGAGGLVSEAFF	TGTGCCAGCAGCCAAGATAGAGGAGCGGGGGGATTGGTTTCTGAAGCTTTCTTT
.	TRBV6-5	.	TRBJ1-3	CASGSSGNTIYF	TGTGCCAGCGGGAGCTCTGGAAACACCATATATTTT
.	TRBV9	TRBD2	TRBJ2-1	CASSVVAGTTYNEQFF	TGTGCCAGCAGCGTAGTGGCGGGGACTACCTACAATGAGCAGTTCTTC
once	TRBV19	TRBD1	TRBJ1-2	CASSERGPPYGYTF	TGTGCCAGTAGTGAGAGGGGGCCCCCCTATGGCTACACCTTC
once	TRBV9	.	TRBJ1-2	CASSVGRDSRNGYTF	TGTGCCAGCAGCGTAGGGCGGGACTCCCGAAATGGCTACACCTTC
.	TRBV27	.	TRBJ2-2	CASSLGVAGELFF	TGTGCCAGCAGTTTAGGGGTGGCCGGGGAGCTGTTTTTT
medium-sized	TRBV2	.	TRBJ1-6	CARSGQGNSPLHF	TGTGCCCGCTCAGGGCAGGGAAATTCACCCCTCCACTTT
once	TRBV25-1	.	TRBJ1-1	CATSVSRALNTEAFF	TGTGCCACCTCCGTCAGTAGGGCGTTAAACACTGAAGCTTTCTTT
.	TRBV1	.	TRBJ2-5	CTSSQDRRGHQETQYF	TGCACCAGCAGCCAAGATCGACGGGGACACCAAGAGACCCAGTACTTC
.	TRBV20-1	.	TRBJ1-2	CSAPGSGYTF	TGCAGTGCCCCGGGGTCCGGCTACACCTTC
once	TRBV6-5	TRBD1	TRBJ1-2	CASSSPGQVSGYTF	TGTGCCAGCAGTTCCCCTGGACAGGTCTCTGGCTACACCTTC
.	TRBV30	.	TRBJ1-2	CAWSLANYGYTF	TGTGCCTGGAGCCTCGCTAACTATGGCTACACCTTC
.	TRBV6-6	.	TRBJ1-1	CASNRQLNTEAFF	TGTGCCAGTAACAGGCAATTGAACACTGAAGCTTTCTTT
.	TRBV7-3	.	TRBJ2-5	CASSTADGTQYF	TGTGCCAGCAGCACCGCCGACGGGACCCAGTACTTC
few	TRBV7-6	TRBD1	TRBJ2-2	CASSSEDRIGKPGELFF	TGTGCCAGCAGCTCCGAGGACAGGATTGGCAAGCCCGGGGAGCTGTTTTTT
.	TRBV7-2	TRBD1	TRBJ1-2	CASSLHWDPRDRVNYGYTF	TGTGCCAGCAGCTTACATTGGGACCCGCGGGACAGGGTAAATTATGGCTACACCTTC
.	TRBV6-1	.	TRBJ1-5	CASTTGYQPQHF	TGTGCCAGCACTACCGGTTATCAGCCCCAGCATTTT
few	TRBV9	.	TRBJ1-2	CASSVGGGYGYTF	TGTGCCAGCAGCGTAGGGGGTGGCTATGGCTACACCTTC
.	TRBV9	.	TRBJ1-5	CASSVAGADRPQHF	TGTGCCAGCAGCGTAGCCGGGGCCGATAGGCCCCAGCATTTT
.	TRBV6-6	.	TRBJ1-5	CASSAGDSNQPQHF	TGTGCCAGCAGTGCAGGGGATAGCAATCAGCCCCAGCATTTT
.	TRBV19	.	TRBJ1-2	CASSISQARGGYTF	TGTGCCAGTAGTATATCGCAGGCCCGCGGGGGCTACACCTTC
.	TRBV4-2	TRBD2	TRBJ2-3	CASSQSISGGGADTQYF	TGTGCCAGCAGCCAGTCTATCAGCGGGGGAGGGGCAGATACGCAGTATTTT
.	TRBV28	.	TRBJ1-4	CASSLRRGNEKLFF	TGTGCCAGCAGTTTACGCAGGGGTAATGAAAAACTGTTTTTT